The 24 T cell receptor beta chains presented below share a single source sample, sequenced in a study of cytomegalovirus exposure and HLA in healthy donors. Vbeta (60) and Jbeta (13) primers were used in the PCR. Method: immunoSEQ multiplex PCR; TCRdb's copy keeps in-frame clones and lacks some. The table includes 150,000 to 200,000 clones, 80% to 85% detected once. The specimen sequenced was PBMCs. All receptors come from a boy between 2 and 15 years old in good health and CMV-seronegative.

The V call is TRBV9, the J call TRBJ2-5; maybe TRBD1 (6 bases). The CDR3 contains 13 residues. Germline assignment: CDR1 SGDLS and CDR2 YYNGEE. The ends were cut back, 3 bases at V and 5 bases at J, with 11 bases in the middle. The CDR3 spells CASSAGQVETQYF. CDR3 coding DNA: TGTGCCAGCAGCGCGGGACAAGTCGAGACCCAGTACTTC. Full variable domain (missing parts from reference TRBV9 and TRBJ2-5): DSGVTQTPKHLITATGQRVTLRCSPRSGDLSVYWYQQSLDQGLQFLIQYYNGEERAKGNILERFSAQQFPDLHSELNLSSLELGDSALYFCASSAGQVETQYFGPGTRLLVL.

This rearrangement joins TRBV19 to TRBJ1-5; the match to TRBD1 covers 7 bases. The V and J ends lost 5 bases and 1 base, in that order; junction bases with no gene match: 14. This CDR3 is 18 amino acids long. The germline gives CDR1 LNHDA, CDR2 SQIVND (reference sequence). CDR3 amino acids: CASSLTRDSSLSNQPQHF. CDR3 DNA sequence: TGTGCCAGTAGTTTAACGAGGGACAGCTCCCTGAGCAATCAGCCCCAGCATTTT.

The chain uses TRBV2 and TRBJ1-1; D is possibly TRBD1 (5 bases). CDR1 is SNHLY, CDR2 FYNNEI, per germline. The CDR3 length is 16 residues. V gave up 4 bases and J gave up 1 base, with 16 bases separating them. The CDR3 DNA sequence: TGTGCCAGCAGTGGGCTTCAGGACACAGGGAACACTGAAGCTTTCTTT. It specifies CASSGLQDTGNTEAFF. The variable domain in full, with the rest retrieved from reference TRBV2 and TRBJ1-1, is EPEVTQTPSHQVTQMGQEVILRCVPISNHLYFYWYRQILGQKVEFLVSFYNNEISEKSEIFDDQFSVERPDGSNFTLKIRSTKLEDSAMYFCASSGLQDTGNTEAFFGQGTRLTVV.

In DNA form, the CDR3 reads TGTGCCAGCAGCTTACCATTCGGACAGGGGCAATCACCCCTCCACTTT. Translated: CASSLPFGQGQSPLHF. This chain links TRBV7-2 with TRBJ1-6; 9 bases are shared with TRBD1. The CDR3 sequence is 16 residues long. With V trimmed by 2 bases and J by 10 bases, 9 bases remained unmatched. Germline CDR1 and CDR2: SGHTA and FQGNSA.

The CDR3 loop reads CASSPEGQNYEQYF. In DNA form, the CDR3 reads TGTGCCAGCAGCCCCGAGGGACAGAACTACGAGCAGTACTTC. This chain joins TRBV9 and TRBJ2-5, with 7 bases that match TRBD1. The closer fit of TRBJ2-7 to the DNA end suggests the J call may be wrong. There are 14 residues in the CDR3. Germline V gives CDR1 SGDLS, CDR2 YYNGEE.

The chain couples TRBV2 to TRBJ1-2; tentative D call: TRBD1 (5 bases). The ends were cut back, 9 bases at V and 3 bases at J, with 23 bases in the middle. In germline, CDR1 is SNHLY, CDR2 FYNNEI. This CDR3 region has 16 residues. The CDR3 loop reads CASRRRSLDTDYGYTF. CDR3 sequence (DNA): TGTGCCAGTCGTCGTCGGTCGTTGGACACAGACTATGGCTACACCTTC.

V and J are TRBV27 and TRBJ1-2, with 7 bases aligning to TRBD1. V was clipped by 4 bases and J by 6 bases; unmatched bases: 2. Per the germline V gene, CDR1 is MNHEY and CDR2 is SMNVEV (reference sequence). This CDR3 has 12 amino acids. Here the CDR3 DNA reads TGTGCCAGCAGTTCAGGGGGGAATGGCTACACCTTC. Its translation is CASSSGGNGYTF.

The V call is TRBV14, the J call TRBJ2-1; 9 nucleotides align to TRBD2. Germline CDR1 SGHDN, CDR2 FVKESK. J was trimmed by 9 bases and V by 2 bases; bases with no gene match: 17. The CDR3 runs 18 residues. This CDR3 reads CASSQTLGRGGQLGEQFF. The CDR3 nucleotides read TGTGCCAGCAGCCAAACCCTAGGGCGGGGGGGCCAATTAGGTGAGCAGTTCTTC.

The V call is TRBV19, the J call TRBJ1-5; the match to TRBD1 covers 8 bases. The V and J ends lost 5 bases and 4 bases, in that order; junction bases with no gene match: 19. CDR1 is LNHDA, CDR2 SQIVND, per germline (reference sequence). This CDR3 region has 19 residues. CDR3 sequence reads: CASSPRELTGALRNQPQHF. The CDR3 DNA reads TGTGCCAGTAGTCCGCGAGAATTGACAGGGGCCTTAAGAAATCAGCCCCAGCATTTT.

This chain connects TRBV30 to TRBJ2-5; possible D gene TRBD2, 6 bases. The DNA end is a closer match to TRBJ2-7, so the J assignment may be wrong. The CDR3 totals 16 residues. Germline V gives CDR1 GTSNPN, CDR2 SVGIG (reference sequence). CDR3 protein: CASGVWGSGGNHEQYF. The CDR3 DNA is TGTGCTTCTGGGGTGTGGGGGAGCGGCGGGAATCACGAGCAGTACTTC.

In its sample, this clone was seen once. The V call is TRBV19, the J call TRBJ2-1; maybe TRBD1 (5 bases). This CDR3 is 13 amino acids long. The germline gives CDR1 LNHDA, CDR2 SQIVND (reference sequence). V was shortened by 0 bases and J by 8 bases, with 8 bases between the two germline ends. CDR3 DNA: TGTGCCAGTAGTATAGACAGGGCCTATGAGCAGTTCTTC. This translates into CASSIDRAYEQFF.

The CDR3 bases are TGTGCCAGCAGCCCGGGAGGTGGGGAGGGTCAGCCCCAGCATTTT. It specifies CASSPGGGEGQPQHF. The rearrangement links TRBV5-6 to TRBJ1-5; D gene ambiguous. There are 15 residues in the CDR3. CDR1 and CDR2 from the germline V gene are SGHDT and YYEEEE. Trimming stripped 4 bases from V and 6 bases from J, with 17 bases between.

This clone has just one count. The chain has TRBV12-2 and TRBJ1-2. TRBV12-2 is described as a pseudogene. The CDR3 runs 14 residues. The CDR3: CASPPGGWGCGYTF. DNA of the CDR3: TGTGCAAGTCCCCCGGGAGGGTGGGGGTGTGGCTACACCTTC.

This chain connects TRBV28 to TRBJ2-1; 9 bases map to TRBD2. In germline, CDR1 is MDHEN, CDR2 SYDVKM. This CDR3 contains 12 residues. V was pared by 6 bases and J by 10 bases, with 4 bases of the junction left unmatched. The CDR3 protein is CASRLAGEEQFF. As DNA, the CDR3 is TGTGCCAGCAGGTTAGCGGGAGAGGAGCAGTTCTTC.

The CDR3, as DNA: TGTGCCAGCAGTTACAAATTTTACAGGGGGCAAGAGACCCAGTACTTC. This translates into CASSYKFYRGQETQYF. This chain joins TRBV5-6 and TRBJ2-5, with 8 bases identical to TRBD1. V was clipped by 5 bases and J by 2 bases; unmatched bases: 11. The CDR3 length is 16 residues. CDR1 and CDR2 from the germline V gene are SGHDT and YYEEEE.

As regards this clone: This same CDR3 is encoded by further DNA sequences in the sample. V gene TRBV28 combines with J gene TRBJ1-2; tentative D call: TRBD1 (5 bases). Deletions cut 2 bases from V and 7 bases from J, with 5 bases between. Per germline, CDR1 MDHEN and CDR2 SYDVKM. This CDR3 spans 11 amino acids. The CDR3 DNA reads TGTGCCAGCAGTTTAGGGGCTGGCTACACCTTC. Residues: CASSLGAGYTF.

This clone was observed a handful of times. The V and J genes are TRBV4-3 and TRBJ1-5; 7 bases fit TRBD1. V shed 0 bases, J shed 4 bases, and the junction held 3 bases outside the gene matches. CDR3 size: 15 residues. Germline CDR1 reads LGHNA; CDR2 reads YSLEER. The CDR3 is CASSQEWDRNQPQHF. CDR3 nucleotide sequence: TGCGCCAGCAGCCAAGAGTGGGACAGAAATCAGCCCCAGCATTTT.

This chain joins TRBV28 and TRBJ2-7, with 12 bases aligning to TRBD2. CDR3 length: 15 amino acids. The germline CDR1 and CDR2 sequences are MDHEN and SYDVKM. Trimming at V came to 6 bases and at J to 5 bases, leaving 8 bases not matched to a gene. The CDR3 region is CASRGSSGRAHEQYF. The CDR3, as DNA: TGTGCCAGCAGGGGATCTAGCGGGAGGGCCCACGAGCAGTACTTC.

The genes are TRBV6-5 and TRBJ2-2; the match to TRBD2 covers 12 bases. V was clipped by 2 bases and J by 6 bases; unmatched bases: 4. Germline assignment: CDR1 MNHEY and CDR2 SVGAGI. The CDR3 sequence is 16 residues long. CDR3 residues: CASSYEGLAGAGELFF. The CDR3 DNA is TGTGCCAGCAGTTACGAGGGACTAGCGGGTGCCGGGGAGCTGTTTTTT.

The chain uses TRBV5-1 and TRBJ2-7; D might be TRBD1 (5 bases). The CDR3 extends over 15 amino acids. CDR1 and CDR2 (germline): SGHRS, YFSETQ. The V end lost 4 bases, the J end lost 6 bases, and 20 bases lay between the germline ends. The CDR3 sequence is CASSTLGLEVGEQYF. The CDR3 region has the DNA TGCGCCAGCAGCACCTTGGGGCTAGAGGTTGGCGAGCAGTACTTC. The full variable domain, rest sourced from reference TRBV5-1 and TRBJ2-7, is KAGVTQTPRYLIKTRGQQVTLSCSPISGHRSVSWYQQTPGQGLQFLFEYFSETQRNKGNFPGRFSGRQFSNSRSEMNVSTLELGDSALYLCASSTLGLEVGEQYFGPGTRLTVT.

The rearrangement joins TRBV7-8 to TRBJ2-3, with 12 bases aligning to TRBD2. V shed 1 base and J 3 bases; nucleotides not matched to a gene: 2. The CDR3 runs 16 residues. Germline V gene data show CDR1 as SGHVS and CDR2 as FQNEAQ. DNA for the CDR3: TGTGCCAGCAGCTTAGTGACTAGCGGGAGTACAGATACGCAGTATTTT. It specifies CASSLVTSGSTDTQYF. Looking up the rest from reference TRBV7-8 and TRBJ2-3 gives the full variable domain: GAGVSQSPRYKVAKRGQDVALRCDPISGHVSLFWYQQALGQGPEFLTYFQNEAQLDKSGLPSDRFFAERPEGSVSTLKIQRTQQEDSAVYLCASSLVTSGSTDTQYFGPGTRLTVL.

V gene TRBV29-1 combines with J gene TRBJ2-3, with D maybe TRBD2 (5 bases). Germline CDR1 reads SQVTM; CDR2 reads ANQGSEA. With 6 bases removed from V and 3 bases from J, the gap between germline ends came to 13 bases. The CDR3 has 13 residues. CDR3: CSVRTSGTDTQYF. CDR3 DNA sequence: TGCAGCGTGAGGACTTCTGGGACAGATACGCAGTATTTT.

This clone was detected once. This rearrangement joins TRBV13 to TRBJ2-5; the match to TRBD2 covers 12 bases. The better agreement between TRBJ2-7 and the DNA end casts doubt on the J call. This CDR3 is 16 amino acids long. Germline V gives CDR1 PRHDT, CDR2 FYEKMQ (reference sequence). CDR3 coding DNA: TGTGCCAGCAGCTCTCCAAAGACTAGCGGGAGCTACGAGCAGTACTTC. This codes for CASSSPKTSGSYEQYF.

This clone was seen only once. The rearrangement uses TRBV29-1 and TRBJ2-5; 8 bases line up with TRBD2. This CDR3 is 13 amino acids long. Germline CDR1 and CDR2: SQVTM and ANQGSEA. Trimming took 3 bases from V and 4 from J; bases not matched to a gene: 4. As DNA, the CDR3 is TGCAGCGTTGACCCGGGAGGGGGAGAGACCCAGTACTTC. This gives the protein CSVDPGGGETQYF.